Sequencing of this T cell receptor beta chain was carried out in a study of blood T cell repertoires in COVID-19. Overall study context: T cells, B-cell-depleted T cells, or PBMCs supplied cDNA or gDNA.

Participants spanned ages about 18 to 89 years and resided in some 22 US areas. The study assigned cohorts using participant-reported clinical history. This CDR3 has 16 residues. Looked up from germline, CDR1 is SGHTA and CDR2 is FQGNSA. J gave up 6 bases and V 5 bases, and 6 bases lay outside the gene matches. In the original analysis: Amplification from reference gene primers served as the basis for estimated nucleated cell counts. The protocol was immunoSEQ multiplex PCR, while the TCRdb copy is restricted to in-frame clones and leaves out a portion. V, J and clone size reflect that table, while D and trimming were determined from the DNA. The repertoire includes approximately 250,000 clones, around 88% of them detected once, and approximately 2.3% sits in the top ten.

This chain links TRBV7-2 with TRBJ2-2; 13 nucleotides match TRBD2. The receptor comes from a woman aged 40-49 years with acute COVID-19. The sample taken for sequencing was PBMCs or T cells enriched from blood (not recorded which). CDR3 nucleotide sequence: TGTGCCAGCAGCCTGACTAGCGGGAGGTCCGCCGGGGAGCTGTTTTTT. Its translation: CASSLTSGRSAGELFF.